Each of the 30 T cell receptor beta chains below was sequenced from the same sample in a study of blood T cells in healthy people across ages. A second PCR of roughly 7 to 11 cycles used a sample-barcoded 5' primer and a J-beta primer mix. TCRdb reprocessed the 5' RACE reads via MiXCR and lists one record per CDR3 protein. The sample lists hundreds of thousands of distinct CDR3 sequences, roughly 49% occurring once. Sequencing used blood. These receptors were taken from a woman aged 55-69 years in good health.

The chain carries TRBV29-1 and TRBJ2-5; 12 bases match TRBD1. Trimming at V came to 7 bases and at J to 4 bases, leaving 7 bases not matched to a gene. In germline, CDR1 is SQVTM, CDR2 ANQGSEA. CDR3 length equals 14 residues. CDR3 amino acids: CSARDRGRGETQYF. In DNA, the CDR3 is TGCAGCGCTAGGGACAGGGGGCGAGGAGAGACCCAGTACTTC.

This clonotype was counted between two and nine times. The V call is TRBV6-5, the J call TRBJ2-1; 10 positions match TRBD2. The germline CDR1 and CDR2 sequences are MNHEY and SVGAGI. The CDR3 has 17 residues. V shed 7 bases and J 6 bases; nucleotides not matched to a gene: 15. The CDR3 DNA sequence: TGTGCCAGCAAAGGTGGCGCTAGCGGGAGAAGGGGCAATGAGCAGTTCTTC. The encoded protein is CASKGGASGRRGNEQFF.

This clonotype was observed a few times. V usage is TRBV27 and J usage is TRBJ1-2, with 10 bases aligning to TRBD1. The CDR3 extends over 16 amino acids. Trimming took 7 bases from V and 0 from J; bases not matched to a gene: 8. From germline, CDR1 is MNHEY and CDR2 SMNVEV (reference sequence). The CDR3 is CASKWTGGLSNYGYTF. CDR3 DNA sequence: TGTGCCAGCAAATGGACAGGGGGTTTGTCTAACTATGGCTACACCTTC.

This chain connects TRBV18 to TRBJ1-2, with D possibly TRBD1 on 6 matching bases. Trimming removed 4 bases at V and 3 bases at J, with 9 bases between. The V gene's germline CDR1 is KGHSH and CDR2 LQKENI. The CDR3 runs to 13 residues. CDR3 in amino acids: CASSHRDDYGYTF. The CDR3 DNA is TGTGCCAGCTCACACAGGGATGACTATGGCTACACCTTC.

This clonotype was detected a few times. V is TRBV7-8 and J is TRBJ2-3; TRBD1 matches 9 bases. The CDR3 length is 16 residues. Germline CDR1 SGHVS, CDR2 FQNEAQ. Unmatched junction bases numbered 11, after V lost 5 bases and J lost 5 bases. CDR3 region: CASSQTSGTGLDTQYF. CDR3 sequence (DNA): TGTGCCAGCAGCCAAACATCCGGGACAGGGTTAGATACGCAGTATTTT.

This clonotype occurred a few times. This chain joins TRBV6-6 and TRBJ2-4; TRBD2 aligns across 11 bases. V dropped 7 bases and J dropped 4; count of bases not matched to a gene: 3. There are 14 residues in the CDR3. CDR1 is MNHNY and CDR2 is SVGAGI in the germline V gene (reference sequence). DNA of the CDR3: TGTGCCAGCACCGGGACTAGCGGTAAAAACATTCAGTACTTC. It translates to CASTGTSGKNIQYF.

This clonotype was picked up a small number of times. The genes are TRBV7-2 and TRBJ2-5; 10 nucleotides agree with TRBD1. The DNA end favors TRBJ2-7, so the J call may be wrong. CDR3 length equals 14 residues. Looked up from germline, CDR1 is SGHTA and CDR2 is FQGNSA. The CDR3 DNA follows: TGTGCCAGCAGCTCCGGGACAGGGGTATCCGAGCAGTACTTC. Its translation is CASSSGTGVSEQYF.

This clonotype was detected a few times. The CDR3 region is CASSLFAGETQYF. Written as DNA, the CDR3 is TGCGCCAGCAGCTTGTTCGCAGGGGAGACCCAGTACTTC. The chain combines TRBV5-1 with TRBJ2-5; the D gene is possibly TRBD1 (5 bases). Germline V gene sequence: CDR1 SGHRS, CDR2 YFSETQ. The CDR3 extends over 13 amino acids. The V and J ends lost 1 base and 5 bases respectively, with 9 bases between them.

This clonotype was seen a handful of times. V gene TRBV15 combines with J gene TRBJ2-4; TRBD1 might be the D (6 bases). The CDR3 length is 21 residues. From germline, CDR1 is LNHNV and CDR2 YYDKDF (reference sequence). V was trimmed by 3 bases and J by 0 bases, leaving 27 bases between them. In nucleotides, the CDR3 is TGTGCCACCAGCAGGCCTCCCCCGGACAGAAAAACTTACTTAGCCAAAAACATTCAGTACTTC. Its protein is CATSRPPPDRKTYLAKNIQYF.

This clonotype was found a few times. V is TRBV7-7 and J is TRBJ2-1; TRBD2 matches at 7 bases. V shed 4 bases, J shed 9 bases, and the junction held 12 bases outside the gene matches. The CDR3 has 15 residues. The germline gives CDR1 SSHAT, CDR2 FNYEAQ (reference sequence). This CDR3 reads CASSSSSIGEGEQFF. DNA of the CDR3: TGTGCCAGCAGCTCCTCCTCAATCGGGGAGGGTGAGCAGTTCTTC.

This clonotype was found a few times. This chain uses TRBV20-1 with TRBJ2-7, with 8 bases aligning to TRBD2. The ends lost 0 bases at V and 3 bases at J; junction bases unmatched: 4. Germline lookup yields CDR1 DFQATT and CDR2 SNEGSKA (reference sequence). The CDR3 runs 14 residues. CDR3 in amino acids: CSAREGAGGYEQYF. The DNA for the CDR3 is TGCAGTGCTAGAGAAGGTGCGGGAGGCTACGAGCAGTACTTC.

CDR3 region: CSVEALPEQFF. Written as DNA, the CDR3 is TGCAGCGTCGAGGCTCTCCCAGAGCAGTTCTTC. The rearrangement links TRBV29-1 to TRBJ2-1; D unclear. V was pared by 6 bases and J by 10 bases, with 13 bases between. Germline V CDR1 and CDR2: SQVTM, ANQGSEA. The CDR3 covers 11 residues.

This chain links TRBV7-2 with TRBJ2-3, with 11 bases identical to TRBD2. Germline-derived CDR1 and CDR2 are SGHTA and FQGNSA. This CDR3 spans 18 amino acids. Losses at the gene ends were 1 base for V and 4 bases for J; bases not matched to a gene: 10. The CDR3 protein is CASSLGPIPSGRPDTQYF. In DNA form, the CDR3 reads TGTGCCAGCAGCTTAGGTCCCATCCCTAGCGGGAGGCCAGATACGCAGTATTTT.

This clonotype was found once. A much bigger clone sits one base away, suggesting this may be a read error. V and J are TRBV7-2 and TRBJ1-6; D is unresolved. V was trimmed by 2 bases and J by 9 bases, leaving 14 bases between them. Germline V gene data show CDR1 as SGHTA and CDR2 as FQGNSA. The CDR3 has 15 amino acids. DNA for the CDR3: TGTGCCAGCAGCTTATCCAGTATTCCTAGTTCACCCCTCCACTTT. Amino acid sequence: CASSLSSIPSSPLHF.

This clonotype has a handful of counts. J is TRBJ2-5 and V is TRBV11-2; 9 nucleotides match TRBD1. Trimming took 0 bases from V and 1 from J; bases not matched to a gene: 15. Germline V gene sequence: CDR1 SGHAT, CDR2 FQNNGV. The CDR3 is made up of 20 amino acids. The CDR3 nucleotides read TGTGCCAGCAGCTTAGACGACGGGTCCGGGACAGGGTTACCCCAAGAGACCCAGTACTTC. Residues: CASSLDDGSGTGLPQETQYF.

The chain combines TRBV7-8 with TRBJ2-3; 8 positions agree with TRBD2. CDR3 size: 17 residues. J lost 4 bases, V lost 1 base, and 10 bases had no gene match. Germline V gene lookup returns CDR1 SGHVS and CDR2 FQNEAQ. DNA of the CDR3: TGTGCCAGCAGCTTAGGGGTTAGCGGGATGTGGGCAGATACGCAGTATTTT. Protein sequence: CASSLGVSGMWADTQYF.

The rearrangement uses TRBV3-1 and TRBJ1-4, with D uncertain. Trimming took 2 bases from V and 12 from J, leaving 13 bases between them. Germline V gene lookup returns CDR1 LGHDT and CDR2 YNNKEL (reference sequence). The CDR3 sequence is 13 residues long. CDR3 sequence (DNA): TGTGCCAGCAGCCAATTAGCGGGGATGGAACTGTTTTTT. Translating gives CASSQLAGMELFF.

This sequence joins TRBV5-1 and TRBJ1-2; no definite D call. CDR1 and CDR2 from the germline V gene are SGHRS and YFSETQ. V gave up 0 bases and J gave up 7 bases, with 10 bases separating them. This CDR3 is built from 13 residues. CDR3 sequence (DNA): TGCGCCAGCAGCTTGGGGCAGGCGCGTGGCTACACCTTC. Translating gives CASSLGQARGYTF. The variable domain in full, with the rest retrieved from reference TRBV5-1 and TRBJ1-2, is KAGVTQTPRYLIKTRGQQVTLSCSPISGHRSVSWYQQTPGQGLQFLFEYFSETQRNKGNFPGRFSGRQFSNSRSEMNVSTLELGDSALYLCASSLGQARGYTFGSGTRLTVV.

This rearrangement joins TRBV5-1 to TRBJ1-1; D not certain. V gave up 5 bases and J gave up 2 bases, with 10 bases separating them. Germline CDR1 reads SGHRS; CDR2 reads YFSETQ. CDR3 length: 13 amino acids. CDR3 in DNA: TGCGCCAGCAGGTCGGTTCGTAACACTGAAGCTTTCTTT. As protein: CASRSVRNTEAFF.

This clonotype was detected once. The chain links TRBV28 to TRBJ2-7; D possibly corresponds to TRBD2 (5 bases). From germline, CDR1 is MDHEN and CDR2 SYDVKM. The CDR3 length is 14 residues. The V end lost 8 bases, the J end lost 1 base, and 15 bases lay between the germline ends. Here the CDR3 reads CASFGPWRSYEQYF. CDR3 sequence (DNA): TGTGCCAGCTTCGGACCCTGGAGGTCCTACGAGCAGTACTTC.

J is TRBJ2-7 and V is TRBV7-6, with D possibly being TRBD2 (7 bases). Trimming left V 5 bases short and J 3 bases short, with 17 bases between. This CDR3 comprises 15 residues. Germline V gene sequence: CDR1 SGHVS, CDR2 FNYEAQ. The CDR3 sequence is CASSLGEGGGYEQYF. The DNA of the CDR3 is TGTGCCAGCAGCCTTGGCGAGGGAGGGGGCTACGAGCAGTACTTC.

This clonotype was recorded only once. This chain links TRBV12-3 or TRBV12-4 with TRBJ1-2, with 9 bases identical to TRBD1. CDR3 size: 13 residues. The trim removed 5 bases at V and 7 bases at J, leaving 5 bases unmatched. The CDR3 DNA sequence: TGTGCCAGCAGTCGGGGACAGGGACCTGGCTACACCTTC. Translation: CASSRGQGPGYTF.

This clonotype has a handful of counts. The V call is TRBV20-1, the J call TRBJ1-5, with D tentatively TRBD1 (6 bases). V gave up 1 base and J gave up 8 bases, with 12 bases separating them. Germline lookup yields CDR1 DFQATT and CDR2 SNEGSKA (reference sequence). The CDR3 covers 13 residues. The CDR3 DNA reads TGCAGTGCTAGAGCGGCAGGGGTAGAGCCCCAGCATTTT. Translation gives CSARAAGVEPQHF.

This clonotype has more than one count but fewer than ten. The V call is TRBV29-1, the J call TRBJ1-2; D gene uncertain. The CDR3 loop spans 13 amino acids. Per the germline V gene, CDR1 is SQVTM and CDR2 is ANQGSEA. Trimming left V 2 bases short and J 5 bases short, with 12 bases between. This CDR3 reads CSVERLTVYGYTF. The CDR3 DNA follows: TGCAGCGTTGAACGGTTAACAGTGTATGGCTACACCTTC.

This chain connects TRBV20-1 to TRBJ2-7; D is perhaps TRBD1 (6 bases). The germline V gene has CDR1 DFQATT and CDR2 SNEGSKA (reference sequence). This CDR3 spans 13 amino acids. V was cut by 1 base and J by 4 bases, with 11 bases left in between. This CDR3 reads CSARGDTRYEQYF. DNA for the CDR3: TGCAGTGCTAGAGGGGACACTAGGTACGAGCAGTACTTC.

J is TRBJ2-1 and V is TRBV6-2 or TRBV6-3; 8 bases are a match to TRBD2. Per germline, CDR1 MNHEY and CDR2 SVGEGT. CDR3 length: 15 residues. With V trimmed by 6 bases and J by 6 bases, 10 bases remained unmatched. The chain's CDR3 is CASSPPGTSINEQFF. In nucleotides, the CDR3 is TGTGCCAGCAGCCCGCCTGGGACTAGTATCAATGAGCAGTTCTTC.

The chain is built from TRBV20-1 and TRBJ2-1; 7 nucleotides match TRBD2. Germline CDR1 DFQATT, CDR2 SNEGSKA (reference sequence). The V segment lost 1 base and the J segment 2 bases; nucleotides outside the gene matches: 8. CDR3 size: 16 residues. The CDR3 nucleotides are TGCAGTGCTAGAGGGCGGCGGGGGTTTCCCTACAATGAGCAGTTCTTC. Translating it yields CSARGRRGFPYNEQFF.

The rearrangement uses TRBV7-8 and TRBJ2-1, with TRBD2 as a possible D gene (6 bases). The length of the CDR3 is 13 residues. Per the germline V gene, CDR1 is SGHVS and CDR2 is FQNEAQ. V dropped 8 bases and J dropped 5 bases, with 13 bases sitting between them. CDR3 sequence (DNA): TGTGCCAGCGGTGCGGGACTCAACAATGAGCAGTTCTTC. It translates to CASGAGLNNEQFF.

Concerning this clonotype: One end of the junction varies from germline; a read error may be responsible. This chain connects TRBV7-3 to TRBJ2-3, with a tentative D call TRBD1 (5 bases). The germline CDR1 and CDR2 sequences are SGHTA and FQGTGA. This CDR3 has 16 residues. The CDR3 DNA follows: TGTGCCAGCAGCTCTAACCGCCGACAGAGCACAGATGCGCAGTATTTT. Translated: CASSSNRRQSTDAQYF.

This clonotype came up many times. The chain carries TRBV29-1 and TRBJ2-7; 9 nucleotides agree with TRBD1. Germline V gene data show CDR1 as SQVTM and CDR2 as ANQGSEA. The trim removed 3 bases at V and 2 bases at J, leaving 2 bases unmatched. This CDR3 has 13 amino acids. The DNA for the CDR3 is TGCAGCGTTGAGGGACAGGGCGCCTACGAGCAGTACTTC. Its translation is CSVEGQGAYEQYF.